Below, 9 T cell receptor beta chains from the same sample are listed, as sequenced in a study of T cell responses to AZD1222 COVID-19 vaccine. The repertoire was sequenced with immunoSEQ multiplex PCR; TCRdb's copy has only in-frame clones and lacks some. The table records 100,000 or so clones, about 90% of them present only once. The specimen was peripheral blood, collected on day 0 of AZD1222 vaccination. These TCRs come from an adult in good health.

The chain couples TRBV19 to TRBJ2-2; D is unresolved. The V gene's germline CDR1 is LNHDA and CDR2 SQIVND (reference sequence). V lost 7 bases and J 3 bases, leaving 9 bases between the germline ends. This CDR3 is built from 13 residues. The CDR3 region has the DNA TGTGCCAGTATGGGGTGGGACACCGGGGAGCTGTTTTTT. It codes for CASMGWDTGELFF.

The V call is TRBV6-5, the J call TRBJ1-5; possibly TRBD1 for D (5 bases). CDR3 length: 14 amino acids. CDR1 is MNHEY and CDR2 is SVGAGI in the germline V gene. Trimming removed 7 bases from V and 0 bases from J, with 10 bases in between. The CDR3 nucleotides read TGTGCCAGCAACGCGGGGCATAGCAATCAGCCCCAGCATTTT. It codes for CASNAGHSNQPQHF.

This chain links TRBV6-2 or TRBV6-3 with TRBJ2-7, with D perhaps matching TRBD1 or TRBD2 (6 bases each). This CDR3 spans 17 amino acids. Germline lookup yields CDR1 MNHEY and CDR2 SVGEGT. The germline V and J ends were trimmed by 0 bases and 6 bases, with 21 bases remaining between them. CDR3 sequence: CASSYSLEGRGGGEQYV. CDR3 sequence (DNA): TGTGCCAGCAGTTACTCGCTTGAGGGCAGGGGAGGTGGCGAGCAGTACGTC.

The chain has TRBV6-6 and TRBJ1-5, with D unclear. V was cut by 0 bases and J by 3 bases, with 6 bases left in between. The germline V gene has CDR1 MNHNY and CDR2 SVGAGI (reference sequence). The CDR3 loop spans 14 amino acids. The CDR3 DNA sequence: TGTGCCAGCAGTTACTCGAGTACCAATCAGCCCCAGCATTTT. Its translation: CASSYSSTNQPQHF.

The V and J genes are TRBV27 and TRBJ1-1; D may be TRBD1 (5 bases). The CDR3 length is 13 residues. V lost 5 bases and J 12 bases, leaving 19 bases between the germline ends. Germline CDR1 is MNHEY and CDR2 is SMNVEV (reference sequence). DNA of the CDR3: TGTGCCAGCAGTGAACGAGGACGGGGGTTGACTTTCTTT. The encoded protein is CASSERGRGLTFF.

This chain joins TRBV30 and TRBJ1-6; the D is unclear. Germline V gene lookup returns CDR1 GTSNPN and CDR2 SVGIG (reference sequence). CDR3 length: 12 residues. The V end was cut by 3 bases, the J end by 5 bases, with 5 bases between. Written as DNA, the CDR3 is TGTGCCTGGAGCGACCATAATTCACCCCTCCACTTT. Encoded protein: CAWSDHNSPLHF.

This clone was counted a single time. The genes are TRBV3-1 (or the pseudogene TRBV3-2) and TRBJ1-1, with TRBD1 identical over 7 bases. V dropped 6 bases and J dropped 3; count of bases not matched to a gene: 10. This CDR3 is 15 amino acids long. In germline, CDR1 is LGHDT, CDR2 YNNKEL (reference sequence). As DNA, the CDR3 is TGTGCCAGCAGAAACAGGGGAAGGTTGGACACTGAAGCTTTCTTT. Its translation is CASRNRGRLDTEAFF.

The chain has TRBV7-9 and TRBJ1-6; D remains ambiguous. CDR3 length: 15 amino acids. Germline lookup yields CDR1 SEHNR and CDR2 FQNEAQ (reference sequence). V lost 0 bases and J lost 6, with 9 bases in between. CDR3 region: CASSLALGFNSPLHF. The CDR3 region has the DNA TGTGCCAGCAGCTTAGCGCTGGGGTTTAATTCACCCCTCCACTTT. The full variable domain, rest sourced from reference TRBV7-9 and TRBJ1-6, is DTGVSQNPRHKITKRGQNVTFRCDPISEHNRLYWYRQTLGQGPEFLTYFQNEAQLEKSRLLSDRFSAERPKGSFSTLEIQRTEQGDSAMYLCASSLALGFNSPLHFGNGTRLTVT.

J is TRBJ1-2 and V is TRBV7-9; TRBD1 is a possible D gene (5 bases). The germline gives CDR1 SEHNR, CDR2 FQNEAQ (reference sequence). This CDR3 has 13 residues. V was cut by 0 bases and J by 3 bases, with 5 bases left in between. The CDR3 nucleotides are TGTGCCAGCAGCTTAGCAGGGGACTATGGCTACACCTTC. Protein: CASSLAGDYGYTF.